The 24 T cell receptor beta chains reported below all come from one sample, sequenced in a study of technical replicates of blood from a handful of donors. Profiled with immunoSEQ multiplex PCR; TCRdb holds only in-frame clones, not every one. The sample has 60,000 to 80,000 clones; 80% to 95% are singletons. Source material: PBMCs. Receptors originate from a human donor in good health. Some clones in this sample may be carry-over from other donors' samples.

This clone was found once. The J gene is TRBJ1-6, the V gene TRBV10-3; D gene uncertain. The V end was cut by 8 bases, the J end by 4 bases, with 9 bases between. Germline loops: CDR1 ENHRY, CDR2 SYGVKD. This CDR3 spans 13 amino acids. CDR3 region: CAIGRGYNSPLHF. DNA of the CDR3: TGTGCCATCGGACGGGGATATAATTCACCCCTCCACTTT.

This rearrangement joins TRBV7-2 to TRBJ2-1; 7 nucleotides agree with TRBD2. Germline V gene lookup returns CDR1 SGHTA and CDR2 FQGNSA. There are 14 residues in the CDR3. Trimming cost V 7 bases and J 4 bases; bases outside gene matches: 7. The CDR3 is CASKRDYLYNEQFF. As DNA, the CDR3 is TGTGCCAGCAAACGGGACTACCTATACAATGAGCAGTTCTTC.

This clone was recorded only once. The chain carries TRBV5-6 and TRBJ1-4; D remains ambiguous. The CDR3 contains 13 residues. Per the germline V gene, CDR1 is SGHDT and CDR2 is YYEEEE. Trimming took 4 bases from V and 7 from J, leaving 11 bases between them. As DNA, the CDR3 is TGTGCCAGCAGCCTAGGAGGGCGTGAAAAACTGTTTTTT. It specifies CASSLGGREKLFF.

This clone was detected once. J is TRBJ2-7 and V is TRBV7-9; TRBD2 matches 12 bases. Germline V gene lookup returns CDR1 SEHNR and CDR2 FQNEAQ (reference sequence). After removal of 4 bases from V and 3 bases from J, the junction contained 7 bases not matched to a gene. There are 16 residues in the CDR3. CDR3 amino acids: CASSSIGLAGFYEQYF. CDR3 DNA sequence: TGTGCCAGCAGCTCAATAGGACTAGCGGGATTCTACGAGCAGTACTTC.

V gene TRBV5-4 combines with J gene TRBJ1-1; no firm D call. Trimming stripped 0 bases from V and 6 bases from J, with 18 bases between. The CDR3 is made up of 16 amino acids. Per the germline V gene, CDR1 is SGHNT and CDR2 is YYREEE (reference sequence). The CDR3 DNA is TGTGCCAGCAGCTTGGCGCAGGTTGGCTCGTCGGCTGAAGCTTTCTTT. Amino acid sequence: CASSLAQVGSSAEAFF.

The rearrangement links TRBV5-1 to TRBJ2-7; TRBD2 might be the D (6 bases). V lost 0 bases to trimming and J lost 6 bases, with 10 bases between them. Germline CDR1 is SGHRS and CDR2 is YFSETQ. CDR3 size: 13 residues. The CDR3 loop reads CASSLDAGREQYF. The CDR3 coding sequence is TGCGCCAGCAGCTTGGACGCGGGGCGCGAGCAGTACTTC.

The rearrangement uses TRBV7-9 and TRBJ1-2; no definite D call. Trimming stripped 1 base from V and 8 bases from J, with 8 bases between. The CDR3 spans 12 residues. Germline CDR1 and CDR2: SEHNR and FQNEAQ (reference sequence). CDR3 sequence (DNA): TGTGCCAGCAGCTTAGAGCTCGGGGGCTACACCTTC. The encoded protein is CASSLELGGYTF.

This chain connects TRBV4-2 to TRBJ2-1; D remains unclear. Germline values: CDR1 LGHNA, CDR2 YNFKEQ. The CDR3 is 12 residues long. Trimming removed 0 bases at V and 15 bases at J, with 12 bases between. The CDR3 here is CASSQDSSPLFF. Here the CDR3 DNA reads TGTGCCAGCAGCCAAGACTCAAGCCCCCTGTTCTTC.

The rearrangement joins TRBV19 to TRBJ1-1; a possible D gene is TRBD1 (6 bases). Trimming stripped 7 bases from V and 8 bases from J, with 20 bases between. The germline V gene has CDR1 LNHDA and CDR2 SQIVND (reference sequence). This CDR3 has 14 residues. CDR3 in DNA: TGTGCCAGTACAGCCCGGACAGCTAGGGACGAAGCTTTCTTT. As protein: CASTARTARDEAFF. Looking up the rest from reference TRBV19 and TRBJ1-1 gives the full variable domain: DGGITQSPKYLFRKEGQNVTLSCEQNLNHDAMYWYRQDPGQGLRLIYYSQIVNDFQKGDIAEGYSVSREKKESFPLTVTSAQKNPTAFYLCASTARTARDEAFFGQGTRLTVV.

The chain joins TRBV10-3 to TRBJ1-1, with TRBD1 matching over 9 bases. V lost 6 bases to trimming and J lost 4 bases; unmatched junction nucleotides: 6. Germline V gives CDR1 ENHRY, CDR2 SYGVKD. The CDR3 runs 14 residues. Here the CDR3 DNA reads TGTGCCATCAGGGGGGACAGGGCTCTCACTGAAGCTTTCTTT. Translating gives CAIRGDRALTEAFF.

J is TRBJ2-2 and V is TRBV6-5; D remains unclear. The ends were cut back, 5 bases at V and 4 bases at J, with 8 bases in the middle. Per the germline V gene, CDR1 is MNHEY and CDR2 is SVGAGI. The CDR3 contains 13 residues. CDR3: CASSLSRTGELFF. As DNA, the CDR3 is TGTGCCAGCAGTCTATCCCGCACCGGGGAGCTGTTTTTT.

The chain couples TRBV6-1 to TRBJ2-1; 9 nucleotides align to TRBD2. From germline, CDR1 is MNHNS and CDR2 SASEGT. J gave up 8 bases and V 6 bases, and 5 bases lay outside the gene matches. This CDR3 contains 13 residues. The CDR3 protein is CASRTSGDYEQFF. In DNA, the CDR3 is TGTGCCAGCAGGACTAGCGGAGACTATGAGCAGTTCTTC.

The chain has TRBV18 and TRBJ2-3; 9 bases are shared with TRBD2. The J segment lost 2 bases and the V segment lost 7 bases, leaving 7 bases of the junction unmatched. This CDR3 contains 15 residues. Germline V gives CDR1 KGHSH, CDR2 LQKENI. CDR3 sequence reads: CASFESGGTTDTQYF. Here the CDR3 DNA reads TGTGCCAGCTTTGAGAGCGGGGGGACCACAGATACGCAGTATTTT.

The chain employs TRBV7-3 and TRBJ2-1; 7 bases line up with TRBD2. With 5 bases clipped from V and 10 bases from J, the junction kept 11 bases outside the gene matches. This CDR3 contains 14 residues. Germline V gives CDR1 SGHTA, CDR2 FQGTGA. CDR3 DNA: TGTGCCAGCAGCGTGGGACTACGAAGCTCGGAGCAGTTCTTC. Protein: CASSVGLRSSEQFF.

The chain combines TRBV7-2 with TRBJ2-4; D uncertain. Per germline, CDR1 SGHTA and CDR2 FQGNSA. The ends were cut back, 2 bases at V and 1 base at J, with 9 bases in the middle. The CDR3 is 15 residues long. CDR3 nucleotides: TGTGCCAGCAGCTTATCTGGTGGCGCCAAAAACATTCAGTACTTC. This translates into CASSLSGGAKNIQYF. Looking up the rest from reference TRBV7-2 and TRBJ2-4 gives the full variable domain: GAGVSQSPSNKVTEKGKDVELRCDPISGHTALYWYRQSLGQGLEFLIYFQGNSAPDKSGLPSDRFSAERTGGSVSTLTIQRTQQEDSAVYLCASSLSGGAKNIQYFGAGTRLSVL.

This chain uses TRBV5-6 with TRBJ2-2, with D uncertain. Trimming cost V 0 bases and J 10 bases, with 19 bases left between them. There are 16 residues in the CDR3. Germline V CDR1 and CDR2: SGHDT, YYEEEE. CDR3 sequence: CASSLEGSGRVAELFF. The CDR3 nucleotides are TGTGCCAGCAGCTTGGAAGGTTCCGGTCGGGTCGCGGAGCTGTTTTTT.

This chain uses TRBV9 with TRBJ1-1, with 7 bases that match TRBD1. From germline, CDR1 is SGDLS and CDR2 YYNGEE. The CDR3 has 16 residues. V dropped 0 bases and J dropped 4; count of bases not matched to a gene: 9. The CDR3 bases are TGTGCCAGCAGCGTAGAATCAGGGGGTTGGGTCACTGAAGCTTTCTTT. Its translation: CASSVESGGWVTEAFF.

The chain recombines TRBV7-2 with TRBJ2-7; 8 bases are a match to TRBD2. The V segment lost 5 bases and the J segment 2 bases; nucleotides outside the gene matches: 8. CDR3 length equals 15 residues. CDR1 is SGHTA, CDR2 FQGNSA, per germline. The DNA of the CDR3 is TGTGCCAGCAGCCCACACGGCGGGGGGACCTACGAGCAGTACTTC. It translates to CASSPHGGGTYEQYF.

The rearrangement links TRBV5-3 to TRBJ1-4; D is perhaps TRBD1 (5 bases). TRBV5-3 is an ORF, and what it does is uncertain. The CDR3 runs 14 residues. The ends were cut back, 2 bases at V and 6 bases at J, with 11 bases in the middle. Written as DNA, the CDR3 is TGTGCCAGAAGCTTCCGCCGGGGGGATGAAAAACTGTTTTTT. This encodes CARSFRRGDEKLFF.

CDR3 protein: CASSSGLAGEQETQYF. For the CDR3, the DNA is TGTGCCAGCAGCTCCGGACTAGCGGGGGAGCAAGAGACCCAGTACTTC. This chain joins TRBV21-1 and TRBJ2-5; the table calls TRBD2, which could not be checked here. TRBV21-1 is a documented pseudogene. CDR3 length equals 16 residues.

The rearrangement joins TRBV27 to TRBJ1-5; D is undetermined. With 2 bases removed from V and 0 bases from J, the gap between germline ends came to 8 bases. The CDR3 runs 15 residues. Germline values: CDR1 MNHEY, CDR2 SMNVEV (reference sequence). CDR3 residues: CASSLTGYSNQPQHF. CDR3 nucleotides: TGTGCCAGCAGTTTAACGGGTTATAGCAATCAGCCCCAGCATTTT.

The chain carries TRBV6-5 and TRBJ1-2; 7 bases are a match to TRBD1. This CDR3 is built from 13 residues. Germline assignment: CDR1 MNHEY and CDR2 SVGAGI. Trimming at V came to 5 bases and at J to 5 bases, leaving 5 bases not matched to a gene. CDR3 DNA: TGTGCCAGCAGTAACAGGGGACGATATGGCTACACCTTC. As protein: CASSNRGRYGYTF.

CDR3 bases: TGCGCCAGCAGCTTGGGAGGGAGGAGCACAGATACGCAGTATTTT. This codes for CASSLGGRSTDTQYF. J is TRBJ2-3 and V is TRBV5-1; a possible D gene is TRBD2 (6 bases). Germline loops: CDR1 SGHRS, CDR2 YFSETQ. The CDR3 consists of 15 residues. The V and J ends lost 0 bases and 0 bases respectively, with 8 bases between them.

For the CDR3, the DNA is TGTGCCAGTGGCAGGGGTCGGCATGGCTACACCTTC. This sequence encodes CASGRGRHGYTF. The chain combines TRBV27 with TRBJ1-2; possible D gene TRBD1, 6 bases. In germline, CDR1 is MNHEY, CDR2 SMNVEV (reference sequence). The CDR3 has 12 residues. Trimming cost V 9 bases and J 6 bases, with 14 bases left between them.